Listed below are T cell receptor beta chains from one sample, sequenced in a study of cytomegalovirus exposure and HLA in healthy donors. Method: immunoSEQ multiplex PCR; TCRdb's copy keeps in-frame clones and lacks some. This table holds roughly 120,000 clones, 73% found once. Sequencing was carried out using PBMCs. The receptors were sampled from a man aged 55 to 70 in good health and CMV-seropositive. CDR3s include the opening cysteine and the closing phenylalanine or tryptophan. A D gene is named only where the DNA matches it firmly. Clone sizes are given selectively: once, few, many, or a class where the clone is expanded.

v_gene	d_gene	j_gene	abundance	CDR3aa	CDR3nt
TRBV15	TRBD1	TRBJ1-4	few	CATSRTGFNEKLFF	TGTGCCACCAGCAGGACAGGGTTTAATGAAAAACTGTTTTTT
TRBV6-5	NA	TRBJ1-1	few	CASSRGMSAEAFF	TGTGCCAGCAGTAGGGGGATGAGCGCTGAAGCTTTCTTT
TRBV28	NA	TRBJ2-7	NA	CASSLLYEQYF	TGTGCCAGCAGTTTATTATACGAGCAGTACTTC
TRBV2	NA	TRBJ1-5	NA	CASSSSSNQPQHF	TGTGCCAGCAGCTCCTCTTCCAATCAGCCCCAGCATTTT
TRBV5-4	NA	TRBJ1-6	NA	CASSIQGIGNSPLHF	TGTGCCAGCAGCATCCAGGGGATCGGTAATTCACCCCTCCACTTT
TRBV4-2	TRBD2	TRBJ2-1	NA	CASSQDGVASGYNEQFF	TGTGCCAGCAGCCAAGATGGAGTAGCTAGCGGATACAATGAGCAGTTCTTC
TRBV2	NA	TRBJ2-2	NA	CASSEDRTNTGELFF	TGTGCCAGCAGCGAGGACAGAACGAACACCGGGGAGCTGTTTTTT
TRBV2	NA	TRBJ2-7	NA	CASRDRDSSYEQYF	TGTGCCAGCAGAGACCGGGACTCCTCCTACGAGCAGTACTTC
TRBV5-1	NA	TRBJ2-3	NA	CASSLVRGHRTDTQYF	TGCGCCAGCAGCTTGGTTAGGGGCCATCGCACAGATACGCAGTATTTT
TRBV5-1	NA	TRBJ1-2	NA	CASSSGGFSNYGYTF	TGCGCCAGCAGCTCGGGGGGTTTTTCTAACTATGGCTACACCTTC
TRBV7-9	NA	TRBJ1-5	NA	CASSLLSEQPQHF	TGTGCCAGCAGCTTATTATCCGAGCAGCCCCAGCATTTT
TRBV9	NA	TRBJ1-5	NA	CASSVGVGGNQPQHF	TGTGCCAGCAGCGTCGGGGTAGGGGGTAATCAGCCCCAGCATTTT
TRBV15	NA	TRBJ2-6	NA	CATSRGAGGGANVLTF	TGTGCCACCAGCAGAGGAGCCGGGGGAGGGGCCAACGTCCTGACTTTC
TRBV5-1	TRBD1	TRBJ2-5	NA	CASNTGQVEGTQYF	TGCGCCAGTAATACAGGACAGGTAGAGGGGACCCAGTACTTC
TRBV5-1	TRBD1	TRBJ1-2	once	CASSFRGRGYGYTF	TGCGCCAGCAGCTTTAGGGGGCGCGGCTATGGCTACACCTTC
TRBV21-1	NA	TRBJ1-5	NA	CASSSRGKGGKSSNQPQHF	TGTGCCAGCAGCAGTAGGGGCAAAGGGGGTAAATCGAGCAATCAGCCCCAGCATTTT
TRBV5-1	TRBD1	TRBJ1-3	NA	CASSVTGSGNTIYF	TGCGCCAGCAGCGTGACAGGGTCTGGAAACACCATATATTTT
TRBV5-1	TRBD2	TRBJ2-1	NA	CASSLVTSGVQFF	TGCGCCAGCAGCTTGGTGACTAGCGGGGTTCAGTTCTTC
TRBV28	NA	TRBJ2-5	NA	CASTSEEKTQYF	TGTGCCAGCACTTCGGAGGAAAAGACCCAGTACTTC
TRBV9	TRBD2	TRBJ2-3	few	CASSVGLAGVETQYF	TGTGCCAGCAGCGTAGGGCTAGCGGGGGTGGAAACGCAGTATTTT
TRBV9	TRBD2	TRBJ2-3	few	CASSDLAGVGTDTQYF	TGTGCCAGCAGCGACCTAGCGGGGGTCGGCACAGATACGCAGTATTTT
TRBV4-1	TRBD2	TRBJ2-3	NA	CASSHNRGGRADTQYF	TGCGCCAGCAGCCATAACCGGGGGGGCAGGGCAGATACGCAGTATTTT
TRBV1	NA	TRBJ1-6	NA	CTSSQGSPPDNSPLHF	TGCACCAGCAGCCAAGGGTCTCCGCCGGATAATTCACCCCTCCACTTT
TRBV7-2	TRBD1	TRBJ2-1	NA	CASRRGRINNEQFF	TGTGCCAGCAGGAGGGGGCGAATCAACAATGAGCAGTTCTTC
TRBV28	NA	TRBJ1-3	NA	CASVVRVGNTIYF	TGTGCCAGCGTGGTGAGGGTCGGAAACACCATATATTTT
TRBV10-2	TRBD2	TRBJ2-7	NA	CASSEGASGGPGDEQYF	TGCGCCAGCAGTGAGGGGGCTAGCGGGGGACCTGGGGACGAGCAGTACTTC
TRBV13	TRBD1	TRBJ1-6	many	CASSLKQDRGVRNSPLHF	TGTGCCAGCAGCTTAAAGCAAGACAGGGGAGTTAGGAATTCACCCCTCCACTTT
TRBV27	NA	TRBJ2-2	NA	CASSPQTVRGTGELFF	TGTGCCAGCAGTCCCCAGACAGTCAGGGGCACCGGGGAGCTGTTTTTT
TRBV2	TRBD1	TRBJ2-7	NA	CATARTGGYEQYF	TGTGCCACCGCCCGGACAGGGGGATACGAGCAGTACTTC
TRBV7-9	TRBD1	TRBJ1-1	few	CASSSGQGFTEAFF	TGTGCCAGCAGCTCCGGACAGGGATTCACTGAAGCTTTCTTT
TRBV6-5	NA	TRBJ1-1	NA	CASSPDWNTEAFF	TGTGCCAGCAGTCCTGACTGGAACACTGAAGCTTTCTTT
TRBV6-1	NA	TRBJ1-2	once	CASSVWGDYGYTF	TGTGCCAGCAGTGTATGGGGGGACTATGGCTACACCTTC
TRBV11-3	NA	TRBJ2-7	NA	CASSSPGSPYEQYF	TGTGCCAGCAGCTCGCCGGGATCACCCTACGAGCAGTACTTC
TRBV13	NA	TRBJ2-7	NA	CASSLGPGGSSYEQYF	TGTGCCAGCAGCTTGGGCCCCGGTGGCTCCTCCTACGAGCAGTACTTC
TRBV7-3	TRBD1	TRBJ2-2	NA	CASSLGTGPNTGELFF	TGTGCCAGCAGCTTAGGGACAGGGCCGAACACCGGGGAGCTGTTTTTT
TRBV4-2	NA	TRBJ2-1	NA	CASSHPSARRYNEQFF	TGTGCCAGCAGCCATCCTAGCGCACGACGATACAATGAGCAGTTCTTC
TRBV7-9	NA	TRBJ1-6	NA	CASSLQGMDSPLHF	TGTGCCAGCAGCTTACAGGGGATGGATTCACCCCTCCACTTT
TRBV7-2	TRBD2	TRBJ2-3	NA	CASSLAGGYTDTQYF	TGTGCCAGCTCTCTAGCGGGGGGATACACAGATACGCAGTATTTT
TRBV4-2	NA	TRBJ2-3	few	CASSLGSQALTDTQYF	TGTGCCAGCAGCCTAGGATCCCAGGCGCTCACAGATACGCAGTATTTT
TRBV29-1	NA	TRBJ2-6	NA	CSANTGANVLTF	TGCAGCGCGAACACTGGGGCCAACGTCCTGACTTTC
TRBV18	TRBD2	TRBJ2-2	NA	CASSPRLAGDFNTGELFF	TGTGCCAGCTCACCACGACTAGCGGGGGATTTTAACACCGGGGAGCTGTTTTTT
TRBV6-6	NA	TRBJ2-7	NA	CASNLDLESYEQYF	TGTGCCAGCAATTTAGATTTAGAATCCTACGAGCAGTACTTC
TRBV7-2	NA	TRBJ1-2	NA	CASSLSGGGILYGYTF	TGTGCCAGCAGCTTATCGGGGGGTGGGATCCTATATGGCTACACCTTC
TRBV9	TRBD1	TRBJ2-2	few	CASSVPGQGALTGELFF	TGTGCCAGCAGCGTTCCGGGACAGGGGGCCCTCACCGGGGAGCTGTTTTTT
TRBV7-9	NA	TRBJ2-7	NA	CASRGAGESSYEQYF	TGTGCCAGCAGGGGGGCAGGGGAAAGCTCCTACGAGCAGTACTTC
TRBV6-5	NA	TRBJ1-1	NA	CASRRGKNTEAFF	TGTGCCAGCCGCCGGGGGAAGAACACTGAAGCTTTCTTT
TRBV6-5	NA	TRBJ1-1	few	CASISVEGLNTEAFF	TGTGCCAGCATTTCTGTGGAGGGCCTGAACACTGAAGCTTTCTTT
TRBV5-4	NA	TRBJ2-3	NA	CASSLPGGGTDTQYF	TGTGCCAGCAGCTTGCCGGGGGGCGGCACAGATACGCAGTATTTT
TRBV5-1	TRBD1	TRBJ2-7	NA	CASRYGTGEQYF	TGCGCCAGCAGGTATGGGACAGGCGAGCAGTACTTC
TRBV7-3	NA	TRBJ1-4	NA	CALTMRSTNEKLFF	TGTGCCCTTACTATGAGGTCAACTAATGAAAAACTGTTTTTT
TRBV5-1	NA	TRBJ2-7	NA	CASSPAGGPHEQYF	TGCGCCAGCAGCCCGGCAGGGGGGCCCCACGAGCAGTACTTC
TRBV2	TRBD1	TRBJ1-2	NA	CASDPQGAYGYTF	TGTGCCAGCGACCCCCAGGGGGCTTATGGCTACACCTTC